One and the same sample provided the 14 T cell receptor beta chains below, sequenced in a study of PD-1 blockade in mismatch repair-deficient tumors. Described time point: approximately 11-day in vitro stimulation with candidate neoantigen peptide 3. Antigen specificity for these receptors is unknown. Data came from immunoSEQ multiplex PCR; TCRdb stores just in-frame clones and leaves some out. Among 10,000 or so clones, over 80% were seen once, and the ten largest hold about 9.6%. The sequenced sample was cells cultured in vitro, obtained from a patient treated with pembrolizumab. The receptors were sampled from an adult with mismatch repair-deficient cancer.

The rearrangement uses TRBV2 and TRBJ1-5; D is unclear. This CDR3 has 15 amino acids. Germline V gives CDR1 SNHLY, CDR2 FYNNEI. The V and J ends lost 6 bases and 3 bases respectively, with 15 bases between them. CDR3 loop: CASSLGRVDNQPQHF. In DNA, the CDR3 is TGTGCCAGCAGCCTGGGTAGGGTCGACAATCAGCCCCAGCATTTT.

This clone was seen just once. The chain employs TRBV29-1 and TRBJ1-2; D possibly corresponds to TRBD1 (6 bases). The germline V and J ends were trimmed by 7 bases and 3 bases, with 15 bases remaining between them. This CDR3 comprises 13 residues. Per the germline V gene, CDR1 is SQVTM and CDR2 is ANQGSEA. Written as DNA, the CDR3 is TGCAGCGCCTTAGGGGGTTGGGACTATGGCTACACCTTC. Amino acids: CSALGGWDYGYTF.

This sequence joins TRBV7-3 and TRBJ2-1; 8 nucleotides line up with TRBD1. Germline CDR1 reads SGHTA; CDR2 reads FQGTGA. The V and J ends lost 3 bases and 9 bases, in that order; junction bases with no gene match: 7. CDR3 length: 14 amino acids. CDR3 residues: CASSFRQGAGEQFF. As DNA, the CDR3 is TGTGCCAGCAGCTTCCGCCAGGGGGCGGGTGAGCAGTTCTTC. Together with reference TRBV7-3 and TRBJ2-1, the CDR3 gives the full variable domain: GAGVSQTPSNKVTEKGKYVELRCDPISGHTALYWYRQSLGQGPEFLIYFQGTGAADDSGLPNDRFFAVRPEGSVSTLKIQRTERGDSAVYLCASSFRQGAGEQFFGPGTRLTVL.

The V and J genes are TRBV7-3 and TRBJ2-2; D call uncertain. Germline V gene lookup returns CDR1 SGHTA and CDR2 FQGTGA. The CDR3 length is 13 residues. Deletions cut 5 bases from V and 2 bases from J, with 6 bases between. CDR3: CASSARNTGELFF. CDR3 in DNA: TGTGCCAGCAGCGCCCGAAACACCGGGGAGCTGTTTTTT.

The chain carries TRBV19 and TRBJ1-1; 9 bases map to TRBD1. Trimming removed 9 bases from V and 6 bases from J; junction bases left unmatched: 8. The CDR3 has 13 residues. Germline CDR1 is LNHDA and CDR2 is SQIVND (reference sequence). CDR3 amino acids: CASRTGVVPEAFF. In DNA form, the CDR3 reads TGTGCCAGCCGGACAGGGGTGGTACCTGAAGCTTTCTTT.

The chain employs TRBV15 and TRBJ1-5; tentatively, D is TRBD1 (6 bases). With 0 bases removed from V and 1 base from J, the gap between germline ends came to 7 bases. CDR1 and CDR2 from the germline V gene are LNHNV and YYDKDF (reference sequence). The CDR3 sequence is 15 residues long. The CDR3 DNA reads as TGTGCCACCAGCAGAGAGGGGGCCAGCAATCAGCCCCAGCATTTT. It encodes CATSREGASNQPQHF.

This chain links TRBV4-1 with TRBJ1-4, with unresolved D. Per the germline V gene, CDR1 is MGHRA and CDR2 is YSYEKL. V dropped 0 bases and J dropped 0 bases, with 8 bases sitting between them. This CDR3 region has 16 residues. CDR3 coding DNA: TGCGCCAGCAGCCAAGAAATTGCTACAACTAATGAAAAACTGTTTTTT. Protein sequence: CASSQEIATTNEKLFF.

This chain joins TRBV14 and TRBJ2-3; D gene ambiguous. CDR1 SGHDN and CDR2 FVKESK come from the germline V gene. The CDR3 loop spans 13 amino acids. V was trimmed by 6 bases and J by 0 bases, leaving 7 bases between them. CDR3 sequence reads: CASSLPSTDTQYF. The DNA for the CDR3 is TGTGCCAGCAGTCTCCCCAGCACAGATACGCAGTATTTT.

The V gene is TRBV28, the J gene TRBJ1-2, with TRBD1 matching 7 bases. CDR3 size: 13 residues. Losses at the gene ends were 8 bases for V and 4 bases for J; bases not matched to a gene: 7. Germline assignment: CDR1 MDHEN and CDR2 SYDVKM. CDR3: CASSPGGAYGYTF. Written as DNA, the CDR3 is TGTGCCAGCTCTCCAGGGGGGGCCTATGGCTACACCTTC.

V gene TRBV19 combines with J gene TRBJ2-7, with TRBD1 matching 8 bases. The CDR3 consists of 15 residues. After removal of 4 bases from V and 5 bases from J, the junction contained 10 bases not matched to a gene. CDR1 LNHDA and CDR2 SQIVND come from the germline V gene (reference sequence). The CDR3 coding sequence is TGTGCCAGTAGTACCGGGTCAGGGGGCTTCGACGAGCAGTACTTC. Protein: CASSTGSGGFDEQYF.

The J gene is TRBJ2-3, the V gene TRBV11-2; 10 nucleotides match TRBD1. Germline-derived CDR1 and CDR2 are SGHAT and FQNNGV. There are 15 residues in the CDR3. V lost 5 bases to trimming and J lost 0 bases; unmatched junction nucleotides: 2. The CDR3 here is CASSRGQGSTDTQYF. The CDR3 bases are TGTGCCAGCAGCAGGGGACAGGGGAGCACAGATACGCAGTATTTT.

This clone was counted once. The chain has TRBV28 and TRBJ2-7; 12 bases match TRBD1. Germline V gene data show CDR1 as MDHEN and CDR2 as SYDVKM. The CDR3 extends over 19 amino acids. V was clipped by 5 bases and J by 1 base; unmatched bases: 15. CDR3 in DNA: TGTGCCAGCAGTGACCCGACCTGGGGGGACAGGGGGCTTTCCTACGAGCAGTACTTC. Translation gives CASSDPTWGDRGLSYEQYF. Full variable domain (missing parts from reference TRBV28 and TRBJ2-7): DVKVTQSSRYLVKRTGEKVFLECVQDMDHENMFWYRQDPGLGLRLIYFSYDVKMKEKGDIPEGYSVSREKKERFSLILESASTNQTSMYLCASSDPTWGDRGLSYEQYFGPGTRLTVT.

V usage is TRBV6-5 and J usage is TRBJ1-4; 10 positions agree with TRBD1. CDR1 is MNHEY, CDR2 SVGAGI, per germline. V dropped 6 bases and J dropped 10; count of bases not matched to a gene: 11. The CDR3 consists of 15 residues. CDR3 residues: CASSRGTGVTGKLFF. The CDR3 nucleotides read TGTGCCAGCAGCCGAGGGACAGGGGTTACGGGAAAACTGTTTTTT.

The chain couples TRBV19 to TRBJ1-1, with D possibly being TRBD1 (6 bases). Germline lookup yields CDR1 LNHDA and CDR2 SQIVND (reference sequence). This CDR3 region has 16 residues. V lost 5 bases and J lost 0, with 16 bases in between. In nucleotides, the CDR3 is TGTGCCAGTAGTCCGGGGCCCGGGGGCATGAACACTGAAGCTTTCTTT. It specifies CASSPGPGGMNTEAFF.